These T cell receptor beta chains were read from a single sample in a study of human T cells and chemical hapten exposure. Each CDR3 protein is one row after TCRdb ran MiXCR on the reads. The repertoire includes 100,000 to 150,000 distinct CDR3 sequences, 8.5% to 9% of them detected once, and approximately 1.4% sits in the top ten. Sequencing was carried out using whole blood. The receptors derive from a human donor in good health. Some clones in this sample may be carry-over from other donors' samples. Each CDR3 is given with its conserved first and last residue. The D gene is left open where the match is weak. Not all rows give a size; the values are once, few, many and, for expanded clones, a class.

v_call	clone_size	j_call	d_call	cdr3_nt	cdr3_aa
TRBV20-1	many	TRBJ2-1	.	TGCAGTGCTTGGTCCTACAATGAGCAGTTCTTC	CSAWSYNEQFF
TRBV6-5	few	TRBJ1-5	.	TGTGCCAGCAGACCTTCTAACAGGGGCAATCAGCCCCAGCATTTT	CASRPSNRGNQPQHF
TRBV7-9	few	TRBJ2-6	.	TGTGCCAGCCAACTTACAAACTCTGGGGCCAACGTCCTGACTTTC	CASQLTNSGANVLTF
TRBV15	many	TRBJ1-6	.	TGTGCCACCAGCAGAGACGCCGCCCGGAATTCACCCCTCCACTTT	CATSRDAARNSPLHF
TRBV7-2	many	TRBJ2-7	TRBD1	TGTGCCAGCAGCTTCCGGGGACAGGGTATCGAGCAGTACTTC	CASSFRGQGIEQYF
TRBV5-1	few	TRBJ1-4	TRBD1	TGCGCCAGCAGCTTGCGTCCGGGACAGGGAGAGAGAACTAATGAAAAACTGTTTTTT	CASSLRPGQGERTNEKLFF
TRBV6-5	.	TRBJ2-7	.	TGTGCCAGCAGTTACTCAAGGTCCTCCTACGAGCAGTACTTC	CASSYSRSSYEQYF
TRBV29-1	many	TRBJ2-1	.	TGCAGCGTGGTACTAGTGGCCAATGAGCAGTTCTTC	CSVVLVANEQFF
TRBV3-1	few	TRBJ2-1	TRBD2	TGTGCCAGCAGCCAATTCGGGGGGGCGGGCAATGAGCAGTTCTTC	CASSQFGGAGNEQFF
TRBV10-3	few	TRBJ2-5	TRBD2	TGTGCCATCAGTGAGTCCCGGCTTGTAACTAGCGGGCGAGAGACCCAGTACTTC	CAISESRLVTSGRETQYF
TRBV12-5	many	TRBJ1-2	.	TGTGCTAGTGGTTTGTCGAACAACTATGGCTACACCTTC	CASGLSNNYGYTF
TRBV2	few	TRBJ1-1	TRBD1	TGTGCCAGCAGTTTGACAGGGGATTTTGTGGCTGAAGCTTTCTTT	CASSLTGDFVAEAFF
TRBV7-9	few	TRBJ2-1	.	TGTGCCAGCAGCCATGGGGGCGGGGATGAGCAGTTCTTC	CASSHGGGDEQFF
TRBV5-4	.	TRBJ2-7	TRBD1	TGTGCCAGCAGCTTGGACAGGGGCCGGAACGAGCAGTACTTC	CASSLDRGRNEQYF
TRBV12-3/TRBV12-4	few	TRBJ2-3	TRBD2	TGTGCCAGCAGGAAAGCGGGAGGGGGCACAGATACGCAGTATTTT	CASRKAGGGTDTQYF
TRBV20-1	few	TRBJ1-5	.	TGCAGTGCTCACCCTGCAGGTGGGGATCAGCCCCAGCATTTT	CSAHPAGGDQPQHF
TRBV20-1	few	TRBJ2-7	TRBD1	TGCAGTGCTAGAGATCCTCGTACGACAGGGGGTTCCTACGAGCAGTACTTC	CSARDPRTTGGSYEQYF
TRBV19	many	TRBJ2-7	.	TGTGCCAGCCAGGAGTCCCCGACCTACGAGCAGTACTTC	CASQESPTYEQYF
TRBV7-9	few	TRBJ2-5	.	TGTGCCAGCAGCCAATATCGCGGACAGACCCAGTACTTC	CASSQYRGQTQYF
TRBV5-5	few	TRBJ1-3	.	TGTGCCAGCAGCTCGCCGGGGGCCCCTTGGGGCACCATATATTTT	CASSSPGAPWGTIYF